The source of this T cell receptor (beta chain) is a study of response to subunit inactivated influenza vaccine. Overall study results and limits: The authors offered the suggestion that each seasonal influenza vaccination recruits few new T cells.

This clonotype has just a few counts. Its cognate antigen is unknown. In TCRdb, the RT-PCR reads were re-called with MiXCR into one record per CDR3 protein. The sample has approximately 530,000 distinct CDR3 sequences, 6% to 9% seen once. V dropped 5 bases and J dropped 2; count of bases not matched to a gene: 4. Per the germline V gene, CDR1 is ENHRY and CDR2 is SYGVKD. The length of the CDR3 is 14 residues. The rearrangement joins TRBV10-3 to TRBJ2-5; TRBD1 aligns across 8 bases. Sequenced here: PBMCs from blood, sampled around 25 months after vaccination. This TCR came from a man aged 50 to 75 who received an inactivated influenza vaccine. CDR3 sequence reads: CAISSTGAQETQYF. In DNA form, the CDR3 reads TGTGCCATCAGTTCGACAGGGGCACAAGAGACCCAGTACTTC.